Reported below is one TCR beta chain. Its antigen is unknown. The CDR3 is 13 residues long. Germline V lookup: CDR1 MGHDK, CDR2 SYGVNS. The data stem from a study of T cells expressing NK-cell markers. Study information: HCMV seropositivity characterized most of the eight sequenced donors, and seronegativity one.

Study-wide results and limits: Unclear, still, was the HCMV specificity of the expanded NKG2C+ T cell clones. Dominant NKG2C+ clonotypes in roughly 6 donors made up about 1.0-8% of CD8+ T cells. Several donors likewise had their CD3+CD56-NKG2C+ fraction led by these clonotypes.

TCRdb reprocessed the 5' RACE reads and keeps a single row for each CDR3 protein, giving no DNA. This listing includes 400,000 to 500,000 distinct CDR3 sequences. This TCR came from a woman aged 18-70 years in good health. Sequenced: blood T cells: a sorted CD56 or NKG2C T cell subset, CD4+ or CD8+ T cells, or bulk PBMC T cells (not recorded which). The chain employs TRBV25-1 and TRBJ2-4; TCRdb outputs TRBD1, but without DNA this stays unchecked. The CDR3: CASSEYVGTAQYF.